Sequencing of this TCR beta chain was carried out in a study of T cells in Graves' hyperthyroidism and ophthalmopathy. Study-level results: Most clonotypes expanded in thyroid above 0.001 were likewise present in blood. Stable hyperthyroidism was told apart from ophthalmopathy by a model built on 13 V-J features.

Concerning this clonotype: The antigen is undetermined. Relative to the germline gene, one junction end is altered; a read error may explain this.

The CDR3 is 17 amino acids. Per the germline V gene, CDR1 is MGHDK and CDR2 is SYGVNS. Amplification targeted TCR beta CDR3 regions from RNA transcripts. The HTBI primer set served for first-round RT-PCR of the TCR CDR3. TCRdb passed the multiplex PCR reads through MiXCR, listing each CDR3 protein once. The data hold about 290,000 distinct CDR3 sequences, with roughly 15% observed a single time. Sequencing was carried out using blood. The chain joins TRBV25-1 to TRBJ2-2, with D perhaps TRBD2 (5 bases). The clonotype was recovered from a woman aged 40 to 50 with Graves' hyperthyroidism. CDR3 amino acids: CASRYPRRLANTGVLFF. The CDR3 DNA is TGTGCCAGCAGGTACCCGCGGAGACTCGCGAACACCGGGGTGCTGTTTTTT.